The rows below give T cell receptor beta chains drawn from one sample of a study of blood T cell repertoires in COVID-19. Clones were read by immunoSEQ multiplex PCR, and TCRdb kept only the in-frame ones, dropping some. The sample carries around 370,000 clones, 90% recorded once. Specimen: peripheral blood. The receptor set was obtained from a man aged 18 to 35 with active or convalescent COVID-19. Both conserved end residues are part of each CDR3. The order of the fields is CDR3 protein, CDR3 DNA, V gene, J gene, CDR3 length, D gene, clone size. D genes are given only for firm matches. Rows may omit the clone size; those that give it use once, few, many or a size class.

cdr3_aa: CASSVEAPLGGEQFF
cdr3_nt: TGTGCCAGCAGCGTAGAGGCACCCCTAGGGGGTGAGCAGTTCTTC
v_call: TRBV9
j_call: TRBJ2-1
cdr3_length: 15
d_call: .
clone_size: .

cdr3_aa: CASSSLAGGTQYF
cdr3_nt: TGTGCCAGCAGTTCCCTAGCGGGAGGTACGCAGTATTTT
v_call: TRBV7-8
j_call: TRBJ2-3
cdr3_length: 13
d_call: TRBD2
clone_size: .

cdr3_aa: CATSRDWTVGYNEQFF
cdr3_nt: TGTGCCACCAGCAGAGATTGGACAGTCGGTTACAATGAGCAGTTCTTC
v_call: TRBV15
j_call: TRBJ2-1
cdr3_length: 16
d_call: .
clone_size: .

cdr3_aa: CASSPRHNTEAFF
cdr3_nt: TGTGCCAGCAGCCCCCGACATAACACTGAAGCTTTCTTT
v_call: TRBV5-5
j_call: TRBJ1-1
cdr3_length: 13
d_call: .
clone_size: .

cdr3_aa: CASSQSTGAGREPQHF
cdr3_nt: TGCGCCAGCAGTCAGTCGACAGGGGCCGGTCGGGAGCCCCAGCATTTT
v_call: TRBV23-1
j_call: TRBJ1-5
cdr3_length: 16
d_call: TRBD1
clone_size: .

cdr3_aa: CASSLVRGDTYEQYF
cdr3_nt: TGTGCCAGCAGTTTAGTTCGTGGGGACACCTACGAGCAGTACTTC
v_call: TRBV28
j_call: TRBJ2-7
cdr3_length: 15
d_call: .
clone_size: .

cdr3_aa: CASSPQQGGANEQFF
cdr3_nt: TGTGCTAGCAGCCCGCAACAAGGGGGGGCCAATGAGCAGTTCTTC
v_call: TRBV7-7
j_call: TRBJ2-1
cdr3_length: 15
d_call: .
clone_size: .

cdr3_aa: CASSRTGSSTDTQYF
cdr3_nt: TGTGCCAGCAGCAGGACTGGATCTAGCACAGATACGCAGTATTTT
v_call: TRBV9
j_call: TRBJ2-3
cdr3_length: 15
d_call: .
clone_size: few

cdr3_aa: CASSDSGGATDTQYF
cdr3_nt: TGTGCCAGCAGTGATAGCGGGGGGGCCACAGATACGCAGTATTTT
v_call: TRBV6-4
j_call: TRBJ2-3
cdr3_length: 15
d_call: TRBD2
clone_size: many

cdr3_aa: CASSFRGHYSNQPQHF
cdr3_nt: TGTGCCAGCAGCTTTCGGGGTCATTATAGCAATCAGCCCCAGCATTTT
v_call: TRBV7-2
j_call: TRBJ1-5
cdr3_length: 16
d_call: .
clone_size: .

cdr3_aa: CASSFAGVFVGYTF
cdr3_nt: TGTGCCAGCAGCTTTGCGGGGGTGTTCGTTGGCTACACCTTC
v_call: TRBV7-9
j_call: TRBJ1-2
cdr3_length: 14
d_call: .
clone_size: .

cdr3_aa: CASSSTPPLDTQYF
cdr3_nt: TGTGCCAGCAGTTCGACTCCGCCCTTAGATACGCAGTATTTT
v_call: TRBV28
j_call: TRBJ2-3
cdr3_length: 14
d_call: .
clone_size: .

cdr3_aa: CASSLPPADNEQFF
cdr3_nt: TGTGCCAGCAGCCTTCCCCCTGCGGACAATGAGCAGTTCTTC
v_call: TRBV7-2
j_call: TRBJ2-1
cdr3_length: 14
d_call: .
clone_size: .

cdr3_aa: CASSYSRGGHNEQFF
cdr3_nt: TGTGCCAGCAGTTACTCGCGGGGGGGCCACAATGAGCAGTTCTTC
v_call: TRBV6-2/TRBV6-3
j_call: TRBJ2-1
cdr3_length: 15
d_call: TRBD2
clone_size: few

cdr3_aa: CASSLEGPSSYNEQFF
cdr3_nt: TGCGCCAGCAGTCTGGAGGGACCGAGCTCCTACAATGAGCAGTTCTTC
v_call: TRBV5-1
j_call: TRBJ2-1
cdr3_length: 16
d_call: .
clone_size: .

cdr3_aa: CATSRARTGVNTEAFF
cdr3_nt: TGTGCCACCAGCAGAGCTCGGACAGGGGTCAACACTGAAGCTTTCTTT
v_call: TRBV15
j_call: TRBJ1-1
cdr3_length: 16
d_call: TRBD1
clone_size: .

cdr3_aa: CASSQEKRGNEQYF
cdr3_nt: TGCGCCAGCAGCCAAGAGAAGCGGGGGAACGAGCAGTACTTC
v_call: TRBV4-3
j_call: TRBJ2-7
cdr3_length: 14
d_call: TRBD2
clone_size: .

cdr3_aa: CASSSSGGYNEQFF
cdr3_nt: TGTGCTAGCAGTTCTAGCGGGGGATACAATGAGCAGTTCTTC
v_call: TRBV7-7
j_call: TRBJ2-1
cdr3_length: 14
d_call: TRBD2
clone_size: .

cdr3_aa: CASTPPRPPYEQYF
cdr3_nt: TGTGCCAGTACCCCCCCCCGTCCTCCCTACGAGCAGTACTTC
v_call: TRBV19
j_call: TRBJ2-7
cdr3_length: 14
d_call: .
clone_size: .

cdr3_aa: CASSSRDRSYNEQFF
cdr3_nt: TGTGCCAGCAGCTCCCGGGACAGATCCTACAATGAGCAGTTCTTC
v_call: TRBV9
j_call: TRBJ2-1
cdr3_length: 15
d_call: TRBD1
clone_size: .

cdr3_aa: CASRPTGTGERSGNTIYF
cdr3_nt: TGTGCCAGCAGGCCCACCGGGACAGGGGAACGCTCTGGAAACACCATATATTTT
v_call: TRBV7-9
j_call: TRBJ1-3
cdr3_length: 18
d_call: TRBD1
clone_size: .

cdr3_aa: CASSQTTGAGNTIYF
cdr3_nt: TGCGCCAGCAGCCAGACCACAGGGGCTGGAAACACCATATATTTT
v_call: TRBV4-3
j_call: TRBJ1-3
cdr3_length: 15
d_call: TRBD1
clone_size: .

cdr3_aa: CASSENRHYEQYF
cdr3_nt: TGTGCCAGCAGTGAAAACAGGCATTACGAGCAGTACTTC
v_call: TRBV6-1
j_call: TRBJ2-7
cdr3_length: 13
d_call: .
clone_size: .

cdr3_aa: CAQTGNLSYGYTF
cdr3_nt: TGTGCCCAGACAGGTAATTTAAGCTATGGCTACACCTTC
v_call: TRBV12-3/TRBV12-4
j_call: TRBJ1-2
cdr3_length: 13
d_call: .
clone_size: .

cdr3_aa: CASSLEETQYF
cdr3_nt: TGTGCCAGCAGCCTAGAAGAGACCCAGTACTTC
v_call: TRBV12-3/TRBV12-4
j_call: TRBJ2-5
cdr3_length: 11
d_call: .
clone_size: .

cdr3_aa: CAVGDRVGYTF
cdr3_nt: TGTGCCGTCGGGGACAGGGTCGGCTACACCTTC
v_call: TRBV2
j_call: TRBJ1-2
cdr3_length: 11
d_call: TRBD1
clone_size: .

cdr3_aa: CASSLHRRTNEKLFF
cdr3_nt: TGTGCCAGCAGTTTACACAGGCGGACTAATGAAAAACTGTTTTTT
v_call: TRBV3-1/TRBV3-2
j_call: TRBJ1-4
cdr3_length: 15
d_call: .
clone_size: .

cdr3_aa: CASSLWLTGEGYEQYF
cdr3_nt: TGTGCCAGCAGTTTATGGTTGACAGGGGAAGGCTACGAGCAGTACTTC
v_call: TRBV28
j_call: TRBJ2-7
cdr3_length: 16
d_call: TRBD1
clone_size: .

cdr3_aa: CASSYGQLGVYGYTF
cdr3_nt: TGTGCCAGCAGTTACGGACAGCTTGGGGTCTATGGCTACACCTTC
v_call: TRBV6-5
j_call: TRBJ1-2
cdr3_length: 15
d_call: .
clone_size: .

cdr3_aa: CASSLTASGTYEQYF
cdr3_nt: TGTGCCAGCAGTTTAACAGCTAGCGGGACCTACGAGCAGTACTTC
v_call: TRBV28
j_call: TRBJ2-7
cdr3_length: 15
d_call: TRBD2
clone_size: .

cdr3_aa: CASTGQRTGSEQYF
cdr3_nt: TGTGCCAGCACAGGACAGCGGACGGGAAGCGAGCAGTACTTC
v_call: TRBV11-2
j_call: TRBJ2-7
cdr3_length: 14
d_call: .
clone_size: .

cdr3_aa: CASSYSRGSNQPQHF
cdr3_nt: TGTGCCAGCAGTTATTCCAGGGGGAGCAATCAGCCCCAGCATTTT
v_call: TRBV6-5
j_call: TRBJ1-5
cdr3_length: 15
d_call: TRBD1
clone_size: .

cdr3_aa: CASSRTGNIGYTF
cdr3_nt: TGTGCCAGCAGCCGGACAGGGAACATTGGCTACACCTTC
v_call: TRBV28
j_call: TRBJ1-2
cdr3_length: 13
d_call: TRBD1
clone_size: .

cdr3_aa: CASGWGDRGLTDTQYF
cdr3_nt: TGTGCTAGTGGTTGGGGGGACAGGGGCCTCACAGATACGCAGTATTTT
v_call: TRBV12-5
j_call: TRBJ2-3
cdr3_length: 16
d_call: TRBD1
clone_size: .

cdr3_aa: CASSLGLGYQPQHF
cdr3_nt: TGTGCCAGCAGCTTAGGTCTGGGCTATCAGCCCCAGCATTTT
v_call: TRBV7-2
j_call: TRBJ1-5
cdr3_length: 14
d_call: .
clone_size: .

cdr3_aa: CATSDLMGGEQYF
cdr3_nt: TGTGCCACCAGTGATTTGATGGGAGGCGAGCAGTACTTC
v_call: TRBV24-1
j_call: TRBJ2-7
cdr3_length: 13
d_call: .
clone_size: .

cdr3_aa: CASSLGGQGASTEAFF
cdr3_nt: TGTGCCAGCAGCTTAGGGGGACAGGGGGCCAGCACTGAAGCTTTCTTT
v_call: TRBV7-9
j_call: TRBJ1-1
cdr3_length: 16
d_call: TRBD1
clone_size: .

cdr3_aa: CASSYNGGNYGYTF
cdr3_nt: TGTGCCAGCAGTTACAATGGGGGCAACTATGGCTACACCTTC
v_call: TRBV6-5
j_call: TRBJ1-2
cdr3_length: 14
d_call: .
clone_size: .

cdr3_aa: CASNRGNEKLFF
cdr3_nt: TGTGCCAGCAACAGGGGGAATGAAAAACTGTTTTTT
v_call: TRBV2
j_call: TRBJ1-4
cdr3_length: 12
d_call: TRBD1
clone_size: .

cdr3_aa: CAITSDRGLEQYF
cdr3_nt: TGTGCCATCACTTCGGACAGGGGGCTGGAGCAGTACTTC
v_call: TRBV10-3
j_call: TRBJ2-7
cdr3_length: 13
d_call: TRBD1
clone_size: .

cdr3_aa: CASSPGLAGVAGELFF
cdr3_nt: TGTGCCAGCAGCCCCGGACTAGCGGGAGTAGCCGGGGAGCTGTTTTTT
v_call: TRBV6-2/TRBV6-3
j_call: TRBJ2-2
cdr3_length: 16
d_call: TRBD2
clone_size: once

cdr3_aa: CASSQDRGEMAPFAEAFF
cdr3_nt: TGCGCCAGCAGCCAAGATCGGGGGGAAATGGCCCCGTTCGCTGAAGCTTTCTTT
v_call: TRBV4-3
j_call: TRBJ1-1
cdr3_length: 18
d_call: .
clone_size: .

cdr3_aa: CASSAGRSNEKLFF
cdr3_nt: TGTGCCAGCAGCGCAGGTCGCTCTAATGAAAAACTGTTTTTT
v_call: TRBV7-9
j_call: TRBJ1-4
cdr3_length: 14
d_call: .
clone_size: .

cdr3_aa: CASSYNRGNYEQYF
cdr3_nt: TGTGCCAGCAGTTACAACAGGGGAAACTACGAGCAGTACTTC
v_call: TRBV6-2/TRBV6-3
j_call: TRBJ2-7
cdr3_length: 14
d_call: TRBD1
clone_size: .

cdr3_aa: CATSDSSEGQNYEKLFF
cdr3_nt: TGTGCCACCAGTGATTCCAGTGAGGGACAGAACTATGAAAAACTGTTTTTT
v_call: TRBV24-1
j_call: TRBJ1-4
cdr3_length: 17
d_call: TRBD1
clone_size: .

cdr3_aa: CASSVRTSGSSYEQYF
cdr3_nt: TGTGCCAGCAGCGTAAGGACTAGCGGGAGCTCCTACGAGCAGTACTTC
v_call: TRBV5-6
j_call: TRBJ2-7
cdr3_length: 16
d_call: TRBD2
clone_size: few

cdr3_aa: CAVGTGESTNEKLFF
cdr3_nt: TGTGCCGTTGGGACAGGGGAAAGTACTAATGAAAAACTGTTTTTT
v_call: TRBV7-9
j_call: TRBJ1-4
cdr3_length: 15
d_call: TRBD1
clone_size: .

cdr3_aa: CASSPQGGGNTIYF
cdr3_nt: TGTGCCAGCTCCCCGCAGGGAGGTGGAAACACCATATATTTT
v_call: TRBV18
j_call: TRBJ1-3
cdr3_length: 14
d_call: .
clone_size: .

cdr3_aa: CASSREDTGELFF
cdr3_nt: TGTGCTAGCAGCCGAGAGGACACCGGGGAGCTGTTTTTT
v_call: TRBV7-7
j_call: TRBJ2-2
cdr3_length: 13
d_call: .
clone_size: once

cdr3_aa: CASSPTGGVSEKLFF
cdr3_nt: TGTGCCAGCAGTCCTACAGGGGGCGTGAGTGAAAAACTGTTTTTT
v_call: TRBV28
j_call: TRBJ1-4
cdr3_length: 15
d_call: TRBD1
clone_size: .

cdr3_aa: CASSLTGQGGNQPQHF
cdr3_nt: TGTGCCAGCAGCTTAACCGGACAGGGAGGCAATCAGCCCCAGCATTTT
v_call: TRBV7-8
j_call: TRBJ1-5
cdr3_length: 16
d_call: TRBD1
clone_size: .

cdr3_aa: CASSLSGQPQHF
cdr3_nt: TGTGCCAGCAGTTTATCCGGGCAGCCCCAGCATTTT
v_call: TRBV28
j_call: TRBJ1-5
cdr3_length: 12
d_call: .
clone_size: .

cdr3_aa: CASSESRQSEETQYF
cdr3_nt: TGCGCCAGCAGTGAGTCAAGACAGAGCGAAGAGACCCAGTACTTC
v_call: TRBV10-2
j_call: TRBJ2-5
cdr3_length: 15
d_call: .
clone_size: .

cdr3_aa: CASGRGSEQFF
cdr3_nt: TGTGCCAGCGGGAGAGGAAGTGAGCAGTTCTTC
v_call: TRBV2
j_call: TRBJ2-1
cdr3_length: 11
d_call: .
clone_size: .

cdr3_aa: CATSESTSSYEQYF
cdr3_nt: TGTGCCACCAGTGAGTCGACTAGCTCCTACGAGCAGTACTTC
v_call: TRBV24-1
j_call: TRBJ2-7
cdr3_length: 14
d_call: .
clone_size: .